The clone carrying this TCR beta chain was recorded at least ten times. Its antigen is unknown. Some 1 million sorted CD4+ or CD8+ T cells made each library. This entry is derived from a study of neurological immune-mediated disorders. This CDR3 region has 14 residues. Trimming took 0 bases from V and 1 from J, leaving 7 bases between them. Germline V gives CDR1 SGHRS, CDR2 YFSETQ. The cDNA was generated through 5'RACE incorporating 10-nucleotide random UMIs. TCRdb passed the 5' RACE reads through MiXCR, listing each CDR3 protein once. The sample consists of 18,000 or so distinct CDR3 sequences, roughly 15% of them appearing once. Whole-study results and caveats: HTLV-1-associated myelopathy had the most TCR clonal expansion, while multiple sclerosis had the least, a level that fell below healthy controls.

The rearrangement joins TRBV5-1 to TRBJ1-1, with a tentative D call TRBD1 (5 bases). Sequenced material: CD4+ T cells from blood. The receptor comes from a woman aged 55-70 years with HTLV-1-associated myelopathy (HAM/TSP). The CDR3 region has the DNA TGCGCCAGCAGCTTGGCGGGGCCGAACACTGAAGCTTTCTTT. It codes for CASSLAGPNTEAFF.